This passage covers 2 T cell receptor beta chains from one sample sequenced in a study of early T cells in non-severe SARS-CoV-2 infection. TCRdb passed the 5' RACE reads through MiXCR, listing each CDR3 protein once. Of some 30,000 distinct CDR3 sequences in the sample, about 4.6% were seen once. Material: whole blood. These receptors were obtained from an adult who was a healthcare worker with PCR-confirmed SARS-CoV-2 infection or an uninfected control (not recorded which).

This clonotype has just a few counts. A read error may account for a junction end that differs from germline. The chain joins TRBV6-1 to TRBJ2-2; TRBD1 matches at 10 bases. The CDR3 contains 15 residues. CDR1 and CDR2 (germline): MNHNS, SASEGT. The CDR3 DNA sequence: TGTGCCAGCAGTGTCCGGACAGGGGGGACCGGGGAGCTTTTTTTT. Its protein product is CASSVRTGGTGELFF.

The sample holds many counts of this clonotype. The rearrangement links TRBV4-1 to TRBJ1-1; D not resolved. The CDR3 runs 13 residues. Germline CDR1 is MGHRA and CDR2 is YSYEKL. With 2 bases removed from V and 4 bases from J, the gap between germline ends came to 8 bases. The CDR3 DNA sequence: TGCGCCAGCAGCCAACGGGAGATCACTGAAGCTTTCTTT. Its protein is CASSQREITEAFF.